Detailed here is one T cell receptor (beta chain). Its cognate antigen is unknown. Treatment defined: some 19 received Ad26.COV2.S at low or high dose, single or two shots; about 5 received placebo; per-sample allocation not given. Samples were taken on day 63 after the first vaccine or placebo injection. Germline CDR1 and CDR2: MDHEN and SYDVKM. The CDR3 has 12 residues. Trimming took off 11 bases at V and 12 bases at J, with 22 bases between the two ends. This entry comes from a study of Ad26.COV2.S vaccination and SARS-CoV-2 variants. About the study: Ad26.COV2.S given intramuscularly, once or twice 56 days apart. Findings of the study overall: It is possible that the TCR breadth and depth analyses underestimated the total T cell responses. Compared with placebo recipients, vaccine recipients had higher spike-specific TCR breadth.

Using immunoSEQ multiplex PCR, the repertoire was profiled, and TCRdb retains in-frame clones only, with some absent. This sample yields about 480,000 clones, of which around nine tenths are seen a single time; 9.5% to 15% belongs to the top ten. This chain joins TRBV28 and TRBJ1-1; perhaps TRBD1 as D (6 bases). Material: peripheral blood, obtained in a trial of Ad26.COV2.S vaccine versus placebo. This receptor was obtained from a person aged 18-65 years who received the Ad26.COV2.S COVID-19 vaccine or a placebo. The CDR3 sequence is CAVTQGPVPPFF. DNA of the CDR3: TGTGCCGTCACACAGGGCCCTGTCCCACCTTTCTTT.